This T cell receptor beta chain was sequenced during a study of blood T cell repertoires in COVID-19 (dated by TCRdb to 2020 to 2022). Some background on the complete study: Samples covering the acute and convalescent phases of COVID-19 were provided by collaborators in the United States, Italy and Spain. The prospective study material was composed of cDNA or gDNA derived from T cells, B-cell-depleted T cells, or PBMCs. Subjects who had been exposed to COVID-19, were actively infected with it, or had recovered from it provided the deeply sampled blood TCRbeta repertoires that made up the dataset. A freely available public database, intended as a resource for researchers studying the immune response to SARS-CoV-2, is where the repertoires were released. Samples were obtained from the ongoing ImmuneRACE study (first 160 participants) and from 1,254 subjects provided by 6 global collaborators. A de-identified subject ID, COVID-19 status, age in years and sex were almost always included in the sample metadata. Where HLA class I and class II types were available, the types were taken from metadata supplied by the sample provider, not from assay-based typing. Paper-wide results and their limitations: Clinical and demographic metadata were provided uncurated, with the amount varying by source and participant.

The immunoSEQ Assay, a bias-controlled multiplex PCR, was used to amplify TCRbeta CDR3 regions from genomic DNA. Per the original workflow: Within the assay, amplification of reference gene primers was used to estimate how many nucleated cells each sample contained. To quantify the absolute abundance of each unique TCRbeta CDR3 rearrangement, sequence reads were collapsed and filtered. Productive Simpson clonality was computed per sample as the square root of Simpson's diversity index over productive rearrangements. Held by TCRdb, this immuneACCESS table contains in-frame sequences only and omits some clones. Under half of the omission traces to an unresolved V gene where checked; the cause of the rest is unknown. That table supplies the V and J calls and clone size; D and trimming were determined from the DNA. Within this sample are over 200,000 clones, with 83% of them counted one time only. Roughly 2.7% of the sample rests with the top ten.

To note about this clone: Its antigen specificity is not known. No per-base quality is available; no much larger clone lies one base away.

Collaborating institutions collected whole blood in K2EDTA tubes following their own protocols. For TCRbeta analysis, collaborators shipped samples as frozen whole blood, isolated PBMCs, or DNA extracted from either of those sample types. The germline V gene sets CDR1 to KGHSH and CDR2 to LQKENI. The CDR3 spans 14 residues, from the cysteine through the phenylalanine. The kept DNA is CDR3 alone, 42 bases in frame from the first base. V loses 3 bases, J loses 6 bases, and the germline ends lie 11 bases apart. The V and J genes are TRBV18 and TRBJ1-4; confidence is insufficient to name the D gene. Sequencing was performed on peripheral blood. The receptor was derived from a woman aged 40 to 55 with active or convalescent COVID-19. The CDR3 region: CASSPSGGDEKLFF. The DNA is TGTGCCAGCTCACCGTCGGGCGGGGATGAAAAACTGTTTTTT. With the rest looked up from the reference TRBV18 and TRBJ1-4 genes rather than sequenced, the full variable domain is NAGVMQNPRHLVRRRGQEARLRCSPMKGHSHVYWYRQLPEEGLKFMVYLQKENIIDESGMPKERFSAEFPKEGPSILRIQQVVRGDSAAYFCASSPSGGDEKLFFGSGTQLSVL.